These 26 T cell receptor beta chains were sequenced from one sample in a study of human T cells and chemical hapten exposure. Specified time point: pre-sensitization, week 0. The treatment here: therapeutic diphenylcyclopropenone sensitization with weekly scalp DPC. TCRdb analysed the RACE reads with MiXCR anew, one entry per CDR3 protein. This table holds 180,000 or so distinct CDR3 sequences, roughly 30% found once. The input for sequencing was whole blood, taken in connection with sensitization to the hapten diphenylcyclopropenone (DPC). The receptors stem from a woman in her thirties with alopecia areata. Some clones in this sample may be carry-over from other donors' samples.

This clonotype has more than one count but fewer than ten. The V and J genes are TRBV2 and TRBJ1-1, with TRBD1 matching over 9 bases. Trimming removed 5 bases from V and 5 bases from J; junction bases left unmatched: 6. The germline V gene encodes CDR1 SNHLY and CDR2 FYNNEI. The CDR3 extends over 14 amino acids. The CDR3 loop reads CASSLQGAGTEAFF. CDR3 sequence (DNA): TGTGCCAGCAGTTTACAGGGGGCAGGGACTGAAGCTTTCTTT.

There are many counts of this clonotype. The V and J genes are TRBV7-2 and TRBJ2-3, with D tentatively TRBD2 (6 bases). Trimming left V 4 bases short and J 4 bases short, with 15 bases between. Germline CDR1 SGHTA, CDR2 FQGNSA. The CDR3 loop spans 15 amino acids. The CDR3, as DNA: TGTGCCAGCAGCTCCCGGAGCGGGCTCTCAGATACGCAGTATTTT. Its protein product is CASSSRSGLSDTQYF.

In the case of this clonotype: The conserved phenylalanine or tryptophan is not found at the CDR3 terminus, so this likely reflects a read error. This rearrangement joins TRBV20-1 to TRBJ1-1; the match to TRBD1 covers 8 bases. The CDR3 totals 11 residues. The V gene end was trimmed by 0 bases and the J gene end by 11 bases; junction bases not matched to a gene: 2. Germline V gene lookup returns CDR1 DFQATT and CDR2 SNEGSKA (reference sequence). The chain's CDR3 is CSARDTGGAFY. For the CDR3, the DNA is TGCAGTGCTAGAGATACAGGGGGTGCTTTCTAT.

The chain combines TRBV4-1 with TRBJ2-4; perhaps TRBD2 as D (6 bases). V was trimmed by 0 bases and J by 2 bases, leaving 14 bases between them. The CDR3 length is 17 residues. Germline V gene sequence: CDR1 MGHRA, CDR2 YSYEKL. CDR3 coding DNA: TGCGCCAGCAGCCAAGATGGGGGGAAAGGTTCCAAAAACATTCAGTACTTC. Its protein is CASSQDGGKGSKNIQYF.

There are a few counts of this clonotype. CDR3 sequence reads: CASSSSGQGSYGYTF. CDR3 in DNA: TGTGCCAGCAGCTCCAGCGGACAGGGATCCTATGGCTACACCTTC. The V and J genes are TRBV7-2 and TRBJ1-2; TRBD1 aligns across 8 bases. Losses at the gene ends were 4 bases for V and 4 bases for J; bases not matched to a gene: 8. The germline CDR1 and CDR2 sequences are SGHTA and FQGNSA. CDR3 length: 15 amino acids.

The chain uses TRBV27 and TRBJ2-5; D is perhaps TRBD1 or TRBD2 (5 bases each). The V end was cut by 6 bases, the J end by 2 bases, with 13 bases between. The CDR3 has 14 residues. The germline V gene encodes CDR1 MNHEY and CDR2 SMNVEV (reference sequence). Here the CDR3 DNA reads TGTGCCAGCAGCTCGGGGACCGAGCAAGAGACCCAGTACTTC. Protein: CASSSGTEQETQYF.

This chain links TRBV4-3 with TRBJ1-1; 7 bases match TRBD1. Germline V CDR1 and CDR2: LGHNA, YSLEER. The CDR3 is 12 residues long. J lost 10 bases, V lost 2 bases, and 4 bases had no gene match. The CDR3: CASSQNRGAAFF. The CDR3 DNA reads TGCGCCAGCAGCCAAAACAGGGGTGCAGCTTTCTTT.

This clonotype was detected only a few times. The chain links TRBV4-3 to TRBJ1-5; D remains unclear. This CDR3 contains 15 residues. The V end lost 0 bases, the J end lost 2 bases, and 8 bases lay between the germline ends. The germline V gene encodes CDR1 LGHNA and CDR2 YSLEER. CDR3 sequence reads: CASSQEEGGNQPQHF. The CDR3 nucleotides read TGCGCCAGCAGCCAAGAAGAAGGAGGCAATCAGCCCCAGCATTTT.

This chain uses TRBV5-1 with TRBJ2-7, with D possibly matching TRBD2 (5 bases). V was clipped by 4 bases and J by 6 bases, with 11 bases between them. This CDR3 contains 12 residues. CDR1 and CDR2 (germline): SGHRS, YFSETQ. The CDR3, as DNA: TGCGCCAGCAGCCAAGGACTGGCCGAGCAGTACTTC. Amino acid sequence: CASSQGLAEQYF.

This clonotype was counted a few times. The chain combines TRBV9 with TRBJ2-3, with D uncertain. CDR1 SGDLS and CDR2 YYNGEE come from the germline V gene. CDR3 length: 16 residues. Trimming left V 1 base short and J 0 bases short, with 12 bases between. CDR3 loop: CASSVNQVSSTDTQYF. The CDR3 coding sequence is TGTGCCAGCAGCGTAAATCAGGTATCTAGCACAGATACGCAGTATTTT.

This clonotype was observed many times. The rearrangement links TRBV7-9 to TRBJ2-2, with 9 nucleotides matching TRBD1. V lost 5 bases to trimming and J lost 7 bases; unmatched junction nucleotides: 14. CDR1 SEHNR and CDR2 FQNEAQ come from the germline V gene (reference sequence). The CDR3 extends over 17 amino acids. Written as DNA, the CDR3 is TGTGCCAGCAGCCCAATTCCGGGACAGGGAGTTAACGGGGAGCTGTTTTTT. Amino acid sequence: CASSPIPGQGVNGELFF.

The chain couples TRBV6-2 or TRBV6-3 to TRBJ2-7; 10 nucleotides agree with TRBD1. Losses at the gene ends were 4 bases for V and 0 bases for J; bases not matched to a gene: 6. CDR1 and CDR2 (germline): MNHEY, SVGEGT. There are 16 residues in the CDR3. CDR3 nucleotide sequence: TGTGCCAGCAGTTTGTGGGGACAGGGGACCTCCTACGAGCAGTACTTC. It codes for CASSLWGQGTSYEQYF.

This clonotype appeared a few times. The J gene is TRBJ1-2, the V gene TRBV28; maybe TRBD1 (5 bases). Trimming removed 2 bases at V and 4 bases at J, with 14 bases between. Germline loops: CDR1 MDHEN, CDR2 SYDVKM. The CDR3 contains 15 residues. The CDR3 sequence is CASSLGNRDAYGYTF. DNA of the CDR3: TGTGCCAGCAGTTTAGGGAACCGGGACGCCTATGGCTACACCTTC.

Notes on this clonotype: One end of the junction does not line up with germline, which may come from a read error. V gene TRBV10-3 combines with J gene TRBJ2-7; D remains unclear. Germline lookup yields CDR1 ENHRY and CDR2 SYGVKD. The CDR3 has 16 amino acids. CDR3 protein: CAISESKGGSSHEQYF. The CDR3 DNA follows: TGTGCCATCAGTGAGTCGAAGGGCGGATCCTCCCACGAGCAGTACTTC.

The chain uses TRBV2 and TRBJ2-5; 8 nucleotides agree with TRBD2. The CDR3 totals 14 residues. V was pared by 10 bases and J by 4 bases, with 11 bases of the junction left unmatched. Germline V gene lookup returns CDR1 SNHLY and CDR2 FYNNEI. CDR3 residues: CATKALAGGETQYF. In DNA, the CDR3 is TGTGCCACCAAGGCCCTGGCGGGAGGAGAGACCCAGTACTTC.

This clonotype was detected only a few times. V usage is TRBV12-3 or TRBV12-4 and J usage is TRBJ2-4; TRBD1 is a possible D gene (6 bases). Between the trimmed V and J ends, which lost 7 bases and 6 bases, there was a span of 16 bases. The CDR3 loop spans 14 amino acids. Written as DNA, the CDR3 is TGTGCCAGCATTGAGGGGGAACAAAGAAACATTCAGTACTTC. Protein product: CASIEGEQRNIQYF.

This clonotype showed up just a few times. The chain couples TRBV10-1 to TRBJ2-7; D unclear. CDR3 size: 12 residues. V was trimmed by 0 bases and J by 3 bases, leaving 3 bases between them. The germline gives CDR1 WNHNN, CDR2 SYGVQD (reference sequence). The CDR3, as DNA: TGCGCCAGCAGTGAGTCGAGCTACGAGCAGTACTTC. Amino acids: CASSESSYEQYF.

This clonotype was seen only a few times. This chain uses TRBV5-1 with TRBJ1-4; D uncertain. This CDR3 has 14 residues. V lost 9 bases, J lost 0 bases, and 12 bases lay in between. Germline V gene data show CDR1 as SGHRS and CDR2 as YFSETQ. DNA of the CDR3: TGCGCCACCCGAGAGACCGCAACTAATGAAAAACTGTTTTTT. Translating it yields CATRETATNEKLFF.

The chain is built from TRBV5-1 and TRBJ2-7; D is possibly TRBD1 or TRBD2 (5 bases each). CDR1 and CDR2 (germline): SGHRS, YFSETQ. There are 14 residues in the CDR3. The V end lost 0 bases, the J end lost 0 bases, and 7 bases lay between the germline ends. The CDR3 is CASSLEGTSYEQYF. CDR3 sequence (DNA): TGCGCCAGCAGCTTGGAGGGGACCTCCTACGAGCAGTACTTC. Drawing the rest from reference TRBV5-1 and TRBJ2-7, the complete variable domain is KAGVTQTPRYLIKTRGQQVTLSCSPISGHRSVSWYQQTPGQGLQFLFEYFSETQRNKGNFPGRFSGRQFSNSRSEMNVSTLELGDSALYLCASSLEGTSYEQYFGPGTRLTVT.

This clonotype was seen a few times. The chain employs TRBV20-1 and TRBJ2-2; no reliable D call. Trimming stripped 7 bases from V and 8 bases from J, with 14 bases between. The CDR3 spans 12 residues. Germline V gene lookup returns CDR1 DFQATT and CDR2 SNEGSKA (reference sequence). This chain's CDR3 is CSVAADAGELFF. CDR3 nucleotide sequence: TGCAGTGTTGCCGCGGACGCAGGGGAGCTGTTTTTT.

The chain uses TRBV29-1 and TRBJ2-3; 7 bases line up with TRBD1. The CDR3 has 14 amino acids. Trimming cost V 6 bases and J 1 base; bases outside gene matches: 7. CDR1 SQVTM and CDR2 ANQGSEA come from the germline V gene. The CDR3 DNA reads as TGCAGCGTCCCGACAGGGTTGGGCACAGATACGCAGTATTTT. This translates into CSVPTGLGTDTQYF.

This clonotype has only a few counts. The V gene is TRBV29-1, the J gene TRBJ1-2, with D perhaps matching TRBD1 (6 bases). The ends were cut back, 7 bases at V and 0 bases at J, with 9 bases in the middle. The CDR3 runs to 12 residues. The germline V gene has CDR1 SQVTM and CDR2 ANQGSEA. The CDR3 protein is CSGWTANYGYTF. The DNA of the CDR3 is TGCAGCGGCTGGACAGCTAACTATGGCTACACCTTC.

CDR3 protein: CSVDKGCSYNSPLHF. Here the CDR3 DNA reads TGCAGCGTAGACAAGGGATGCTCCTATAATTCACCCCTCCACTTT. The chain couples TRBV29-1 to TRBJ1-6; no definite D call. CDR3 length: 15 residues. V was cut by 6 bases and J by 0 bases, with 12 bases left in between. Germline CDR1 and CDR2: SQVTM and ANQGSEA.

This clonotype has more than one count but fewer than ten. This chain connects TRBV29-1 to TRBJ2-5; no firm D call. The CDR3 has 12 amino acids. The germline V and J ends were trimmed by 7 bases and 5 bases, with 14 bases remaining between them. CDR1 and CDR2 from the germline V gene are SQVTM and ANQGSEA. CDR3 sequence reads: CSAGPDWETQYF. The CDR3 DNA is TGCAGCGCCGGACCCGACTGGGAGACCCAGTACTTC.

This clonotype was seen a few times. The genes are TRBV28 and TRBJ2-2; D is possibly TRBD1 (6 bases). Germline-derived CDR1 and CDR2 are MDHEN and SYDVKM. Trimming shortened V by 4 bases and J by 5 bases, and 11 bases separated the two germline ends. The CDR3 totals 14 residues. CDR3 amino acids: CASSWAGVTGELFF. The CDR3 region has the DNA TGTGCCAGCAGTTGGGCAGGGGTTACCGGGGAGCTGTTTTTT.

This clonotype came up a few times. The rearrangement joins TRBV9 to TRBJ2-1; D call uncertain. V was cut by 0 bases and J by 4 bases, with 5 bases left in between. The germline CDR1 and CDR2 sequences are SGDLS and YYNGEE. This CDR3 spans 13 amino acids. CDR3 nucleotide sequence: TGTGCCAGCAGCGTAGGGCATTACAATGAGCAGTTCTTC. Protein product: CASSVGHYNEQFF.